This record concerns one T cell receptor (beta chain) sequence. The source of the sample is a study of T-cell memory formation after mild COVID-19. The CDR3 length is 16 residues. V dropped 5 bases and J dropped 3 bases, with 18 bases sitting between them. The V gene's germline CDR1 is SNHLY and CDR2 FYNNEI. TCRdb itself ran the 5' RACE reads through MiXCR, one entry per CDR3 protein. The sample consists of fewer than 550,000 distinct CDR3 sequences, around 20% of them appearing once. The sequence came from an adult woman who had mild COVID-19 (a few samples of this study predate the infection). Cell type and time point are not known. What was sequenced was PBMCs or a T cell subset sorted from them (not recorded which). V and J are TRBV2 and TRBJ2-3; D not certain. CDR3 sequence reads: CASSRDILDRTDTQYF. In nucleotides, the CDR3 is TGTGCCAGCAGTAGAGATATCCTGGATCGGACAGATACGCAGTATTTT.